These 14 T cell receptor beta chains came from one sample sequenced in a study of Graves' ophthalmopathy and Graves' hyperthyroidism. RNA transcripts provided the template for amplifying TCR beta CDR3 regions. Amplification began with first-round RT-PCR using HTBI primers, then second-round multiplex PCR was performed. TCRdb re-called the multiplex PCR reads through MiXCR, storing one row per CDR3 protein. Here the sample spans over 650,000 distinct CDR3 sequences, just over 40% being singletons. Sequencing used peripheral blood. All receptors come from an adult man with Graves' ophthalmopathy.

The rearrangement links TRBV5-7 to TRBJ2-3, with 7 positions matching TRBD1. TRBV5-7 is annotated as an ORF whose role is uncertain. CDR3 length: 15 residues. J lost 4 bases, V lost 3 bases, and 8 bases had no gene match. CDR3 coding DNA: TGTGCCAGCAGCTGCGCGCTAGGGGGCCCAGATACGCAGTATTTT. Protein sequence: CASSCALGGPDTQYF.

This clonotype came up many times. The chain is built from TRBV7-9 and TRBJ2-7; D may be TRBD2 (6 bases). Germline assignment: CDR1 SEHNR and CDR2 FQNEAQ (reference sequence). CDR3 length equals 14 residues. The V gene lost 5 bases and the J gene lost 7 bases, with 18 bases spanning the gap. DNA for the CDR3: TGTGCCAGCAGCCCCATGGGGCTAGCGCGGGAGCAGTACTTC. Translation: CASSPMGLAREQYF.

The chain combines TRBV29-1 with TRBJ2-5, with 8 bases fitting TRBD1. The J call may be faulty, since TRBJ2-1 better matches the DNA end. CDR1 and CDR2 (germline): SQVTM, ANQGSEA. This CDR3 contains 14 residues. DNA of the CDR3: TGCAGCGTCATGGGACAGGCGGATTGGAGTGAGCAGTTCTTC. Amino acid sequence: CSVMGQADWSEQFF.

This clonotype has a single count. This chain joins TRBV7-9 and TRBJ1-2, with TRBD1 as a possible D gene (6 bases). Germline V gives CDR1 SEHNR, CDR2 FQNEAQ (reference sequence). CDR3 length equals 14 residues. Trimming removed 6 bases at V and 6 bases at J, with 17 bases between. The CDR3 loop reads CASSYGAGEHGYTF. Here the CDR3 DNA reads TGTGCCAGCAGTTACGGTGCAGGGGAACATGGCTACACCTTC.

There are a few counts of this clonotype. CDR3 bases: TGCGCCAGCAGCCAAGTTTTCCTCGGGGGCTACACCTTC. This translates into CASSQVFLGGYTF. The J gene is TRBJ1-2, the V gene TRBV4-1; the D is unclear. The CDR3 is made up of 13 amino acids. V dropped 1 base and J dropped 8 bases, with 11 bases sitting between them. Germline V gene sequence: CDR1 MGHRA, CDR2 YSYEKL.

This clonotype was found many times. The chain carries TRBV5-1 and TRBJ2-5, with TRBD1 as a possible D gene (5 bases). CDR1 is SGHRS and CDR2 is YFSETQ in the germline V gene. The CDR3 is 14 amino acids. V lost 0 bases to trimming and J lost 5 bases, with 11 bases between them. The CDR3 DNA is TGCGCCAGCAGCTTGGTAGTCTCAGGGGAGACCCAGTACTTC. It specifies CASSLVVSGETQYF.

The rearrangement joins TRBV29-1 to TRBJ1-2; 7 bases are shared with TRBD1. The CDR3 totals 12 residues. In germline, CDR1 is SQVTM, CDR2 ANQGSEA. V shed 6 bases and J 9 bases; nucleotides not matched to a gene: 10. The CDR3 spells CSVDRTSGSYTF. CDR3 sequence (DNA): TGCAGCGTGGACAGGACTAGCGGGAGCTACACCTTC.

The chain is built from TRBV4-1 and TRBJ1-4, with D uncertain. Germline values: CDR1 MGHRA, CDR2 YSYEKL. CDR3 length: 14 residues. With 7 bases removed from V and 1 base from J, the gap between germline ends came to 10 bases. This chain's CDR3 is CASTAGITNEKLFF. As DNA, the CDR3 is TGCGCCAGCACGGCCGGAATAACTAATGAAAAACTGTTTTTT.

The chain uses TRBV5-1 and TRBJ2-2; 9 bases match TRBD1. Germline V gene lookup returns CDR1 SGHRS and CDR2 YFSETQ. Losses at the gene ends were 3 bases for V and 1 base for J; bases not matched to a gene: 4. CDR3 length: 16 residues. The CDR3 is CASSSRTGENTGELFF. CDR3 bases: TGCGCCAGCAGCTCCCGGACAGGGGAGAACACCGGGGAGCTGTTTTTT.

A remark on this clonotype: A much larger clone sits a single nucleotide away, making a read error possible. The CDR3 ends on some other residue instead of the conserved phenylalanine or tryptophan, so this is likely a read error. The rearrangement joins TRBV9 to TRBJ2-7; 8 positions match TRBD1. Trimming took 3 bases from V and 0 from J; bases not matched to a gene: 5. The CDR3 sequence is 15 residues long. Germline V gene sequence: CDR1 SGDLS, CDR2 YYNGEE. The CDR3 sequence is CASSAGQASSYEQYL. CDR3 in DNA: TGTGCCAGCAGCGCGGGACAGGCGAGCTCCTACGAGCAGTACTTA.

The J gene is TRBJ2-5, the V gene TRBV29-1, with 14 bases aligning to TRBD2. The CDR3 spans 14 residues. Germline values: CDR1 SQVTM, CDR2 ANQGSEA. V was pared by 4 bases and J by 5 bases, with 3 bases of the junction left unmatched. In nucleotides, the CDR3 is TGCAGCGTTGGACTAGCGGGAGGGATTGAGACCCAGTACTTC. Its protein is CSVGLAGGIETQYF.

This clonotype was counted only a few times. The chain recombines TRBV20-1 with TRBJ2-5, with 9 positions matching TRBD1. In germline, CDR1 is DFQATT, CDR2 SNEGSKA (reference sequence). Trimming at V came to 6 bases and at J to 4 bases, leaving 9 bases not matched to a gene. CDR3 length: 14 residues. The CDR3 nucleotides are TGCAGTGCCGGACTTAAACAGGGGGCAGAGACCCAGTACTTC. Its protein product is CSAGLKQGAETQYF.

This clonotype was seen many times. The chain recombines TRBV2 with TRBJ2-6; 12 nucleotides agree with TRBD2. The germline gives CDR1 SNHLY, CDR2 FYNNEI. Trimming removed 3 bases from V and 0 bases from J; junction bases left unmatched: 6. CDR3 length equals 19 residues. In nucleotides, the CDR3 is TGTGCCAGCAGTGATAGACTAGCGGGGGCGAACTCTGGGGCCAACGTCCTGACTTTC. Amino acid sequence: CASSDRLAGANSGANVLTF.

This clonotype was detected ten times or more. The chain is built from TRBV12-3 or TRBV12-4 and TRBJ1-1; D gene uncertain. V lost 7 bases, J lost 6 bases, and 15 bases lay in between. The CDR3 totals 13 residues. The CDR3 nucleotides are TGTGCCAGCACTTACACCCCGGGTCCTGAAGCTTTCTTT. Protein: CASTYTPGPEAFF.